Shown below are 29 T cell receptor beta chains from a single sample sequenced in a study of early T cells in non-severe SARS-CoV-2 infection. TCRdb reprocessed the 5' RACE reads with MiXCR, giving one entry per CDR3 protein. The sample has approximately 80,000 distinct CDR3 sequences, more than 10% seen once. Sequencing input: whole blood. The receptor set was obtained from an adult who was a healthcare worker with PCR-confirmed SARS-CoV-2 infection or an uninfected control (not recorded which).

V gene TRBV4-1 combines with J gene TRBJ2-1; no clear D. The CDR3 spans 13 residues. V lost 5 bases and J lost 4, with 9 bases in between. CDR1 is MGHRA and CDR2 is YSYEKL in the germline V gene. This chain's CDR3 is CASSYLPYNEQFF. In DNA form, the CDR3 reads TGCGCCAGCAGCTATCTACCTTACAATGAGCAGTTCTTC.

This clonotype appeared many times. This chain joins TRBV4-2 and TRBJ2-3, with no clear D. Trimming removed 1 base from V and 2 bases from J, with 4 bases in between. The V gene's germline CDR1 is LGHNA and CDR2 YNFKEQ. The CDR3 runs 13 residues. CDR3 coding DNA: TGTGCCAGCAGCCAAGGGGACACAGATACGCAGTATTTT. Translated: CASSQGDTDTQYF.

The chain links TRBV28 to TRBJ2-2, with D possibly being TRBD1 (5 bases). The V end lost 5 bases, the J end lost 7 bases, and 11 bases lay between the germline ends. From germline, CDR1 is MDHEN and CDR2 SYDVKM. CDR3 length: 13 residues. The CDR3 is CASSLVGVGELFF. The DNA for the CDR3 is TGTGCCAGCAGTCTGGTAGGGGTCGGGGAGCTGTTTTTT.

This clonotype was recorded many times. The chain recombines TRBV20-1 with TRBJ2-7; tentatively, D is TRBD2 (5 bases). Germline V lookup: CDR1 DFQATT, CDR2 SNEGSKA (reference sequence). This CDR3 has 13 residues. V shed 5 bases and J shed 1 base, with 12 bases lying between them. The CDR3 spells CSALSERSYEQYF. CDR3 DNA: TGCAGTGCTTTATCGGAGCGGTCCTACGAGCAGTACTTC.

The chain couples TRBV7-2 to TRBJ2-3, with D possibly being TRBD1 (6 bases). Trimming took 4 bases from V and 0 from J, leaving 11 bases between them. This CDR3 is built from 15 residues. The germline CDR1 and CDR2 sequences are SGHTA and FQGNSA. DNA for the CDR3: TGTGCCAGCAGCTCGCGGACAGCTAGCACAGATACGCAGTATTTT. This gives the protein CASSSRTASTDTQYF.

This rearrangement joins TRBV18 to TRBJ2-4; D is perhaps TRBD2 (5 bases). The CDR3 contains 12 residues. Trimming shortened V by 5 bases and J by 7 bases, and 9 bases separated the two germline ends. Looked up from germline, CDR1 is KGHSH and CDR2 is LQKENI. CDR3 in amino acids: CASSSGMNIQYF. CDR3 bases: TGTGCCAGCTCATCCGGGATGAACATTCAGTACTTC.

A word on this clonotype: The missing conserved phenylalanine or tryptophan at the end of this CDR3 makes a read error likely. The chain employs TRBV2 and TRBJ2-5, with TRBD1 identical over 8 bases. This CDR3 has 15 amino acids. J was trimmed by 2 bases and V by 4 bases; bases with no gene match: 6. Germline V CDR1 and CDR2: SNHLY, FYNNEI. The CDR3 spells CASSGPTGGQETQYS. In DNA, the CDR3 is TGTGCCAGCAGTGGACCTACAGGGGGGCAAGAGACCCAGTACTCC.

This chain connects TRBV7-3 to TRBJ1-1; D ambiguous. CDR1 SGHTA and CDR2 FQGTGA come from the germline V gene. The CDR3 contains 13 residues. Trimming left V 4 bases short and J 0 bases short, with 6 bases between. CDR3 loop: CASSSQMNTEAFF. The DNA for the CDR3 is TGTGCCAGCAGCTCCCAGATGAACACTGAAGCTTTCTTT.

This clonotype was detected many times. This rearrangement joins TRBV5-1 to TRBJ2-5; the D call may be TRBD1 or TRBD2 (5 bases each). Trimming took 2 bases from V and 5 from J, leaving 13 bases between them. The CDR3 has 14 residues. Germline V CDR1 and CDR2: SGHRS, YFSETQ. This CDR3 reads CASSFATRGETQYF. The CDR3 coding sequence is TGCGCCAGCAGCTTCGCCACTAGGGGCGAGACCCAGTACTTC.

This clonotype was counted ten times or more. The genes are TRBV5-4 and TRBJ2-7, with 11 bases identical to TRBD2. The germline gives CDR1 SGHNT, CDR2 YYREEE (reference sequence). This CDR3 has 15 amino acids. V lost 3 bases, J lost 3 bases, and 5 bases stayed unmatched. CDR3 DNA sequence: TGTGCCAGCAGCTGGGGACTAGCGGAAAACTACGAGCAGTACTTC. It yields the protein CASSWGLAENYEQYF.

In its sample, this clonotype was seen a few times. The chain combines TRBV2 with TRBJ2-7, with D possibly TRBD1 on 6 matching bases. The V gene lost 5 bases and the J gene lost 7 bases, with 21 bases spanning the gap. Germline assignment: CDR1 SNHLY and CDR2 FYNNEI. The CDR3 sequence is 15 residues long. The CDR3 loop is CASSFSGHLMGEQYF. The DNA of the CDR3 is TGTGCCAGCAGTTTTTCGGGACACCTTATGGGGGAGCAGTACTTC.

This clonotype occurred a few times. J is TRBJ1-2 and V is TRBV29-1; D is ambiguous. The germline V and J ends were trimmed by 5 bases and 8 bases, with 15 bases remaining between them. Germline V gives CDR1 SQVTM, CDR2 ANQGSEA. This CDR3 is 12 amino acids long. Here the CDR3 reads CSVPRPPGGYTF. CDR3 DNA sequence: TGCAGCGTTCCCAGGCCCCCTGGGGGCTACACCTTC.

Ten or more counts support this clonotype. The chain links TRBV7-9 to TRBJ2-2; 9 nucleotides match TRBD1. Germline V lookup: CDR1 SEHNR, CDR2 FQNEAQ (reference sequence). This CDR3 spans 19 amino acids. The V segment lost 1 base and the J segment 3 bases; nucleotides outside the gene matches: 12. The CDR3 nucleotides read TGTGCCAGCAGCTTAGTGGGAGGACAGGGGCGTTTGGACACCGGGGAGCTGTTTTTT. Encoded protein: CASSLVGGQGRLDTGELFF.

This clonotype has a handful of counts. V and J are TRBV27 and TRBJ2-6; TRBD1 agrees at 11 bases. The CDR3 runs 16 residues. V shed 5 bases, J shed 3 bases, and the junction held 3 bases outside the gene matches. The V gene's germline CDR1 is MNHEY and CDR2 SMNVEV (reference sequence). As DNA, the CDR3 is TGTGCCAGCAGTCCTGGGACAGGGGGTGGGGCCAACGTCCTGACTTTC. This codes for CASSPGTGGGANVLTF.

A few counts support this clonotype. CDR3 nucleotide sequence: TGTGCCTGGAGCCCGGCCCCCTCTGGAAACACCATATATTTT. It encodes CAWSPAPSGNTIYF. The chain employs TRBV30 and TRBJ1-3; no definite D call. The V gene's germline CDR1 is GTSNPN and CDR2 SVGIG (reference sequence). There are 14 residues in the CDR3. V lost 3 bases and J lost 0, with 9 bases in between.

The CDR3 DNA reads TGTGCCAGCAGCGTAGTAAGCGGGAGGGCCTCCTACAATGAGCAGTTCTTC. Translating gives CASSVVSGRASYNEQFF. J is TRBJ2-1 and V is TRBV9; 10 bases line up with TRBD2. With 0 bases clipped from V and 0 bases from J, the junction kept 3 bases outside the gene matches. This CDR3 is 17 amino acids long. CDR1 and CDR2 (germline): SGDLS, YYNGEE.

Many counts were recorded for this clonotype. The chain is built from TRBV20-1 and TRBJ2-1; TRBD2 matches 15 bases. Germline V gene data show CDR1 as DFQATT and CDR2 as SNEGSKA (reference sequence). This CDR3 region has 18 residues. With V trimmed by 3 bases and J by 2 bases, 8 bases remained unmatched. For the CDR3, the DNA is TGCAGTGCTAGCCAAAAGGGACTAGCGGGAGGCCCCTACAATGAGCAGTTCTTC. Translated, it gives CSASQKGLAGGPYNEQFF.

This chain links TRBV2 with TRBJ1-3, with D unclear. The V and J ends lost 6 bases and 1 base respectively, with 4 bases between them. The germline gives CDR1 SNHLY, CDR2 FYNNEI. The CDR3 is 12 amino acids. The CDR3 reads CASRGSGNTIYF. CDR3 sequence (DNA): TGTGCCAGCAGGGGATCTGGAAACACCATATATTTT.

Many counts were recorded for this clonotype. V usage is TRBV28 and J usage is TRBJ2-1; TRBD1 aligns across 9 bases. J was trimmed by 2 bases and V by 4 bases; bases with no gene match: 9. The length of the CDR3 is 17 residues. Germline V CDR1 and CDR2: MDHEN, SYDVKM. The CDR3 protein is CASSSPWDRVTYNEQFF. The CDR3 nucleotides read TGTGCCAGCAGTTCCCCCTGGGACAGGGTTACCTACAATGAGCAGTTCTTC.

This sequence joins TRBV7-9 and TRBJ2-3; 11 nucleotides match TRBD1. Germline V gene lookup returns CDR1 SEHNR and CDR2 FQNEAQ (reference sequence). V trimming: 6 bases; J trimming: 11 bases; junction bases outside the gene matches: 10. This CDR3 is 14 amino acids long. CDR3 DNA sequence: TGTGCCAGCAGGACCGGGACAGGGGGTGTCAAGCAGTATTTT. Translation: CASRTGTGGVKQYF. The entire variable domain, with the rest obtained from reference TRBV7-9 and TRBJ2-3, is as follows: DTGVSQNPRHKITKRGQNVTFRCDPISEHNRLYWYRQTLGQGPEFLTYFQNEAQLEKSRLLSDRFSAERPKGSFSTLEIQRTEQGDSAMYLCASRTGTGGVKQYFGPGTRLTVL.

In this sample, this clonotype turned up many times. CDR3 amino acids: CASSPTDPYNEQFF. The CDR3, as DNA: TGTGCCAGCAGCCCAACCGACCCCTACAATGAGCAGTTCTTC. The chain links TRBV28 to TRBJ2-1; D is ambiguous. Germline V gene data show CDR1 as MDHEN and CDR2 as SYDVKM. The CDR3 runs to 14 residues. V shed 6 bases and J shed 2 bases, with 11 bases lying between them. Full variable domain (rest looked up from reference TRBV28 and TRBJ2-1): DVKVTQSSRYLVKRTGEKVFLECVQDMDHENMFWYRQDPGLGLRLIYFSYDVKMKEKGDIPEGYSVSREKKERFSLILESASTNQTSMYLCASSPTDPYNEQFFGPGTRLTVL.

The V and J genes are TRBV6-5 and TRBJ2-1; perhaps TRBD2 as D (5 bases). CDR1 is MNHEY, CDR2 SVGAGI, per germline. Trimming pared 0 bases from V and 10 bases from J, leaving 22 bases between. The CDR3 has 17 residues. This CDR3 reads CASSYSRASHSGNEQFF. The CDR3 DNA is TGTGCCAGCAGTTACTCGAGGGCGAGCCATTCCGGGAACGAGCAGTTCTTC.

This clonotype came up a few times. The chain has TRBV9 and TRBJ2-2; D is ambiguous. The ends were cut back, 2 bases at V and 0 bases at J, with 8 bases in the middle. CDR1 and CDR2 from the germline V gene are SGDLS and YYNGEE. There are 15 residues in the CDR3. The CDR3: CASSVLSTNTGELFF. DNA for the CDR3: TGTGCCAGCAGCGTTCTTTCAACGAACACCGGGGAGCTGTTTTTT.

This chain links TRBV2 with TRBJ2-7; 10 nucleotides agree with TRBD2. The V gene end was trimmed by 4 bases and the J gene end by 5 bases; junction bases not matched to a gene: 8. The germline V gene encodes CDR1 SNHLY and CDR2 FYNNEI. The CDR3 runs 15 residues. The CDR3 DNA reads TGTGCCAGCAGTGCATCAGCGGGAGGGCTGGACGAGCAGTACTTC. The encoded protein is CASSASAGGLDEQYF. Full variable domain (remainder filled in from reference TRBV2 and TRBJ2-7): EPEVTQTPSHQVTQMGQEVILRCVPISNHLYFYWYRQILGQKVEFLVSFYNNEISEKSEIFDDQFSVERPDGSNFTLKIRSTKLEDSAMYFCASSASAGGLDEQYFGPGTRLTVT.

This clonotype has only a few counts. The rearrangement uses TRBV5-1 and TRBJ2-1; D unclear. From germline, CDR1 is SGHRS and CDR2 YFSETQ. The CDR3 contains 14 residues. V was cut by 1 base and J by 4 bases, with 9 bases left in between. CDR3 sequence: CASSLMNGYNEQFF. DNA of the CDR3: TGCGCCAGCAGCTTGATGAACGGATACAATGAGCAGTTCTTC.

The sample holds many counts of this clonotype. The chain employs TRBV7-8 and TRBJ2-5; 8 positions match TRBD1. Per germline, CDR1 SGHVS and CDR2 FQNEAQ. CDR3 length: 15 amino acids. The V and J ends lost 5 bases and 1 base, in that order; junction bases with no gene match: 6. DNA for the CDR3: TGTGCCAGCAGCCAACTCGGGACAGGCCAAGAGACCCAGTACTTC. This sequence encodes CASSQLGTGQETQYF.

This clonotype was observed many times. This rearrangement joins TRBV10-2 to TRBJ2-2; no reliable D call. The CDR3 is 11 amino acids. From germline, CDR1 is WSHSY and CDR2 SAAADI. Trimming left V 5 bases short and J 3 bases short, with 1 base between. CDR3 amino acids: CASSHTGELFF. The CDR3, as DNA: TGCGCCAGCAGTCACACCGGGGAGCTGTTTTTT.

This clonotype appeared a few times. This chain joins TRBV20-1 and TRBJ1-1, with 12 nucleotides matching TRBD1. The length of the CDR3 is 14 residues. Germline-derived CDR1 and CDR2 are DFQATT and SNEGSKA (reference sequence). In DNA form, the CDR3 reads TGCAGAGCGGGACAGGGGGCGCGGGACACTGAAGCTTTCTTT. Amino acid sequence: CRAGQGARDTEAFF.

The V and J genes are TRBV4-1 and TRBJ2-5; tentatively, D is TRBD2 (5 bases). Trimming cost V 6 bases and J 3 bases, with 11 bases left between them. The germline CDR1 and CDR2 sequences are MGHRA and YSYEKL. This CDR3 has 13 amino acids. CDR3: CASSRGSEETQYF. Written as DNA, the CDR3 is TGCGCCAGCAGTCGAGGGTCCGAAGAGACCCAGTACTTC.